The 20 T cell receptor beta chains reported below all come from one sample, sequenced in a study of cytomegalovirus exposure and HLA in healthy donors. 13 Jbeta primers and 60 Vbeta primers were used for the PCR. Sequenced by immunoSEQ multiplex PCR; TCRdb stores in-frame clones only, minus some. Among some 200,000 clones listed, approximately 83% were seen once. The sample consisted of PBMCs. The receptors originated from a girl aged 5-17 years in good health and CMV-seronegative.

CDR3 DNA sequence: TGTGCCAGCAGCTTAGCTGAGGGGCGGGGCAATGAGCAGTTCTTC. Its translation: CASSLAEGRGNEQFF. The chain carries TRBV7-6 and TRBJ2-1; TRBD2 might be the D (6 bases). Germline CDR1 and CDR2: SGHVS and FNYEAQ. Trimming stripped 0 bases from V and 6 bases from J, with 12 bases between. The CDR3 is 15 amino acids.

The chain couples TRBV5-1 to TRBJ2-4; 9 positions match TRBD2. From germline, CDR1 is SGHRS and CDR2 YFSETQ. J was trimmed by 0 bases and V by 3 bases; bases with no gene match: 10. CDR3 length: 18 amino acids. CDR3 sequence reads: CASSSTPTSGLAKNIQYF. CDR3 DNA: TGCGCCAGCAGCTCGACACCGACTAGCGGCCTAGCCAAAAACATTCAGTACTTC. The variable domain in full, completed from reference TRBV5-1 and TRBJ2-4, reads KAGVTQTPRYLIKTRGQQVTLSCSPISGHRSVSWYQQTPGQGLQFLFEYFSETQRNKGNFPGRFSGRQFSNSRSEMNVSTLELGDSALYLCASSSTPTSGLAKNIQYFGAGTRLSVL.

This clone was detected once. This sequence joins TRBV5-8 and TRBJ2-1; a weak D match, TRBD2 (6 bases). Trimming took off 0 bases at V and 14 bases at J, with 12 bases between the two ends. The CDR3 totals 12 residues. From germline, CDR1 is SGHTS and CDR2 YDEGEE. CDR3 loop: CASSLAGGLEFF. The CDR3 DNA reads TGTGCCAGCAGCTTGGCCGGGGGACTTGAGTTCTTC.

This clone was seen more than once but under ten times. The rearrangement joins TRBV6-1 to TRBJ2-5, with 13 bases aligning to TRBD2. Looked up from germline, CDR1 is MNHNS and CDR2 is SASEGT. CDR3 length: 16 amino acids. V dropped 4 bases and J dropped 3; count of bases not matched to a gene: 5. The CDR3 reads CASSGLAGGREETQYF. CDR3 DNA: TGTGCCAGCAGTGGACTAGCGGGGGGTCGGGAAGAGACCCAGTACTTC.

CDR3 nucleotide sequence: TGTGCCAGTAGTATCAGACAGGGGGTGGATACGCAGTATTTT. The encoded protein is CASSIRQGVDTQYF. The chain is built from TRBV19 and TRBJ2-3; 9 bases are shared with TRBD1. CDR3 size: 14 residues. Germline CDR1 is LNHDA and CDR2 is SQIVND (reference sequence). V trimming: 3 bases; J trimming: 6 bases; junction bases outside the gene matches: 4.

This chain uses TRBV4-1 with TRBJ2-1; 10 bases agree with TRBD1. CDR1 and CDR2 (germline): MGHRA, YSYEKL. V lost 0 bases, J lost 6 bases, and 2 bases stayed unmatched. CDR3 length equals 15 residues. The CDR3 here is CASSQERTGGNEQFF. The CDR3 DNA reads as TGCGCCAGCAGCCAAGAAAGGACAGGGGGCAATGAGCAGTTCTTC.

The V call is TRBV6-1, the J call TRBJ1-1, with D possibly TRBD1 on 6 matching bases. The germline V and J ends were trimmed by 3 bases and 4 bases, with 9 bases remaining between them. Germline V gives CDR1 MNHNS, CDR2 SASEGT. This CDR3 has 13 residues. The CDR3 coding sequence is TGTGCCAGCAGTGATGGGGGCCTCACTGAAGCTTTCTTT. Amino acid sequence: CASSDGGLTEAFF.

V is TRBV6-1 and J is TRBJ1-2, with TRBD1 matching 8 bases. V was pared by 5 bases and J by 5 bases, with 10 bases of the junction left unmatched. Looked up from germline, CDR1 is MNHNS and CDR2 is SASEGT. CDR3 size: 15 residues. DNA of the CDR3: TGTGCCAGCAGTCCCCACGGACAGGGACTTTATGGCTACACCTTC. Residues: CASSPHGQGLYGYTF.

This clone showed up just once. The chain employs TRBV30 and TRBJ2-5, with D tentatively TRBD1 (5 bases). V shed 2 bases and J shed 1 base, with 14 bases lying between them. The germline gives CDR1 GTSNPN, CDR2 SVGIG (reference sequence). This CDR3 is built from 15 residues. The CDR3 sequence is CAWSSPVGAQETQYF. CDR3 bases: TGTGCCTGGAGTTCCCCAGTAGGGGCCCAAGAGACCCAGTACTTC. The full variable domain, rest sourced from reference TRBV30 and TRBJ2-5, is SQTIHQWPATLVQPVGSPLSLECTVEGTSNPNLYWYRQAAGRGLQLLFYSVGIGQISSEVPQNLSASRPQDRQFILSSKKLLLSDSGFYLCAWSSPVGAQETQYFGPGTRLLVL.

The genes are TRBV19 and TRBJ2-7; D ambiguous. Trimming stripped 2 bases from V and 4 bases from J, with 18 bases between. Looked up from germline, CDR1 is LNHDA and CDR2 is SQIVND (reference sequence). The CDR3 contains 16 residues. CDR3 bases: TGTGCCAGTAGTATATCCTGGGCGAGAGAGTCTTACGAGCAGTACTTC. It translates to CASSISWARESYEQYF.

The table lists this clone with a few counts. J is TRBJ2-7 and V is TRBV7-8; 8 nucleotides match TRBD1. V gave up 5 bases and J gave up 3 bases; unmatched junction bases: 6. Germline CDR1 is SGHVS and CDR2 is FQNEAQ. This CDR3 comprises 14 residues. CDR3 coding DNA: TGTGCCAGCAGCCCAAGACAGGGGAGCTACGAGCAGTACTTC. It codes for CASSPRQGSYEQYF.

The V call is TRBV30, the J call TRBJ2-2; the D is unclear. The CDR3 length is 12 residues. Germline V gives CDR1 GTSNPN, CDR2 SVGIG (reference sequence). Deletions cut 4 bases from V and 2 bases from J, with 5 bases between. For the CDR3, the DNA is TGTGCCTGGACGGTTAACACCGGGGAGCTGTTTTTT. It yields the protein CAWTVNTGELFF. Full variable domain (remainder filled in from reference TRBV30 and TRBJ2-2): SQTIHQWPATLVQPVGSPLSLECTVEGTSNPNLYWYRQAAGRGLQLLFYSVGIGQISSEVPQNLSASRPQDRQFILSSKKLLLSDSGFYLCAWTVNTGELFFGEGSRLTVL.

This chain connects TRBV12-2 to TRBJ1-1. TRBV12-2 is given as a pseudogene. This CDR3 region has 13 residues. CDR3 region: CASRFRGNTEAFF. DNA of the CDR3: TGTGCAAGTCGCTTCAGAGGGAACACTGAAGCTTTCTTT.

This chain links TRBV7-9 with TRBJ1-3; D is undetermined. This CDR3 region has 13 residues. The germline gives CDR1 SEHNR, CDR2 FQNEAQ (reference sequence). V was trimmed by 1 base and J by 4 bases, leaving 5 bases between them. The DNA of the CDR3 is TGTGCCAGCAGCTTAGGCCAGGGAAACACCATATATTTT. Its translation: CASSLGQGNTIYF.

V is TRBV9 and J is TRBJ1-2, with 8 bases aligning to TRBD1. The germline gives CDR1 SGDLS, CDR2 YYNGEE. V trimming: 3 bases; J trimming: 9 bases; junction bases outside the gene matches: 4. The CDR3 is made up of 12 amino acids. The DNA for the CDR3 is TGTGCCAGCAGCGGGACAGGGTTGAGCTACACCTTC. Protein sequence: CASSGTGLSYTF.

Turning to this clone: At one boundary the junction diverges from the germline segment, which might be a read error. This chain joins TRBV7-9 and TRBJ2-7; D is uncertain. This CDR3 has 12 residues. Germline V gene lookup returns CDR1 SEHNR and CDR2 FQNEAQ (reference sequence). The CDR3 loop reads CSSSQFGSEQYF. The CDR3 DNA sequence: TGTTCCAGCAGCCAGTTTGGCTCCGAGCAGTACTTC.

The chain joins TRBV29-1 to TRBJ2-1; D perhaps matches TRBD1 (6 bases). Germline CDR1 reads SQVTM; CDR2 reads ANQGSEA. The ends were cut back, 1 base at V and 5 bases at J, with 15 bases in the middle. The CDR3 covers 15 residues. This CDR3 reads CSVEVGQTIDNEQFF. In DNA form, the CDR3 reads TGCAGCGTTGAAGTAGGACAGACCATCGACAATGAGCAGTTCTTC.

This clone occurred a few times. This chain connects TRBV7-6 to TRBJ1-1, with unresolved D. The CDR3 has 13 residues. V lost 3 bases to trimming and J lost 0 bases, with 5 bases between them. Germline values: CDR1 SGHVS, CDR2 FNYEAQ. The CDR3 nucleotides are TGTGCCAGCAGCTTCTCGGTGAACACTGAAGCTTTCTTT. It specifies CASSFSVNTEAFF. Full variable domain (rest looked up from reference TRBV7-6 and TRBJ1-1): GAGVSQSPRYKVTKRGQDVALRCDPISGHVSLYWYRQALGQGPEFLTYFNYEAQQDKSGLPNDRFSAERPEGSISTLTIQRTEQRDSAMYRCASSFSVNTEAFFGQGTRLTVV.

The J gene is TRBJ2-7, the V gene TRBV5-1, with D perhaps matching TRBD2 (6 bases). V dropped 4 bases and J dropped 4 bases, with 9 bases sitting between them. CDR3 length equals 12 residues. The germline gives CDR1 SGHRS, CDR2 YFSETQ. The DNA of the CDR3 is TGCGCCAGCAGCCGGGACTTATACGAGCAGTACTTC. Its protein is CASSRDLYEQYF.

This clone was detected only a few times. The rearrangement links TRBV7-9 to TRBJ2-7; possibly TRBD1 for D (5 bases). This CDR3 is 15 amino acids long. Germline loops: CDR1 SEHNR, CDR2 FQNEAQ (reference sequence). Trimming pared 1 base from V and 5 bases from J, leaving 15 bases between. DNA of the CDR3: TGTGCCAGCAGCTTAGTGGCAGGGATGGTTCACGAGCAGTACTTC. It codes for CASSLVAGMVHEQYF.